Listed below are T cell receptor beta chains from one sample, sequenced in a study of CD4+ T cells in melanoma. This table comes from immunoSEQ multiplex PCR, and its TCRdb copy is limited to in-frame clones, with some not included. The sample shows 110,000 to 150,000 clones, nearly 95% of them seen only once. The source is a human donor with melanoma. The CDR3 runs from the conserved cysteine through the conserved F or W. The D gene is left open where the match is weak. A clone size is listed for some rows: how often the clone was seen (once, few, many), or a class if it is expanded.

clone size | J gene | V gene | D gene | CDR3 protein | CDR3 DNA
- | TRBJ2-2 | TRBV7-9 | - | CASSFPQVNPGELFF | TGTGCCAGCAGCTTCCCGCAGGTGAATCCCGGGGAGCTGTTTTTT
- | TRBJ1-2 | TRBV5-5 | - | CASSLGFTGGDNYGYTF | TGTGCCAGCAGCTTGGGTTTTACGGGCGGGGATAACTATGGCTACACCTTC
- | TRBJ2-3 | TRBV5-1 | - | CASSVLRGTDTQYF | TGCGCCAGCAGCGTACTGCGGGGCACAGATACGCAGTATTTT
- | TRBJ1-6 | TRBV18 | - | CASSTVQGITLHF | TGTGCCAGCTCAACGGTACAGGGTATAACCCTCCACTTT
- | TRBJ2-7 | TRBV6-5 | - | CASSTLTGSYEQYF | TGTGCCAGCAGTACGTTGACAGGTTCCTACGAGCAGTACTTC
- | TRBJ2-7 | TRBV18 | - | CASSPTVAYEQYF | TGTGCCAGCTCACCTACAGTTGCCTACGAGCAGTACTTC
- | TRBJ1-2 | TRBV28 | - | CASSLTQGQGYTF | TGTGCCAGCAGTTTAACGCAGGGACAAGGCTACACCTTC
- | TRBJ1-1 | TRBV6-1 | TRBD1 | CASRDRGGNTEAFF | TGTGCCAGCAGGGACAGGGGGGGGAACACTGAAGCTTTCTTT
- | TRBJ2-1 | TRBV4-1 | TRBD2 | CASSQLWTSGGDNEQFF | TGCGCCAGCAGCCAACTTTGGACTAGCGGGGGTGACAATGAGCAGTTCTTC
- | TRBJ1-2 | TRBV29-1 | TRBD1 | CSVERGLGYGYTF | TGCAGCGTTGAGAGGGGGCTCGGGTATGGCTACACCTTC
once | TRBJ2-1 | TRBV5-4 | TRBD1 | CASSRRQGTGGYNEQFF | TGTGCCAGCAGCCGCCGCCAGGGGACAGGGGGGTACAATGAGCAGTTCTTC
- | TRBJ1-1 | TRBV27 | TRBD1 | CASSPLAPTGKGEAFF | TGTGCCAGCAGTCCCCTGGCCCCGACAGGGAAAGGTGAAGCTTTCTTT
- | TRBJ2-2 | TRBV5-1 | TRBD2 | CASRRLAGNTGELFF | TGCGCCAGCAGGAGACTAGCGGGGAACACCGGGGAGCTGTTTTTT
- | TRBJ2-3 | TRBV2 | TRBD2 | CASSARGTREDTQYF | TGTGCCAGCAGTGCTAGGGGGACTAGAGAAGATACGCAGTATTTT
- | TRBJ1-1 | TRBV6-5 | - | CASSYKGAGNTEAFF | TGTGCCAGCAGTTACAAAGGGGCAGGGAACACTGAAGCTTTCTTT
once | TRBJ2-7 | TRBV5-1 | - | CASSLTPYEQYF | TGCGCCAGCAGCTTGACACCCTACGAGCAGTACTTC
- | TRBJ1-2 | TRBV6-5 | - | CASSRGAGGYTF | TGTGCCAGCAGTCGGGGGGCGGGTGGCTACACCTTC
- | TRBJ1-2 | TRBV25-1 | - | CASSPLGTVNYGYTF | TGTGCCAGCAGTCCTCTCGGAACGGTTAACTATGGCTACACCTTC
- | TRBJ2-3 | TRBV7-7 | TRBD1 | CASSFGTGADTQYF | TGTGCCAGCAGCTTCGGGACAGGGGCGGATACGCAGTATTTT
- | TRBJ2-3 | TRBV6-1 | TRBD2 | CASSEVAGGPDTQYF | TGTGCCAGCAGTGAAGTGGCGGGGGGGCCAGATACGCAGTATTTT
- | TRBJ2-1 | TRBV19 | - | CASSIRGKNEQFF | TGTGCCAGTAGTATACGCGGGAAGAATGAGCAGTTCTTC
once | TRBJ2-2 | TRBV18 | - | CASSATVNTGELFF | TGTGCCAGCTCAGCTACAGTGAACACCGGGGAGCTGTTTTTT
- | TRBJ1-1 | TRBV6-5 | - | CASSYSRGGSTEAFF | TGTGCCAGCAGTTACTCGAGGGGGGGTTCGACTGAAGCCTTCTTT
few | TRBJ1-5 | TRBV30 | - | CAWGGRFGQPQHF | TGTGCCTGGGGGGGCAGGTTTGGTCAGCCCCAGCATTTT
- | TRBJ1-6 | TRBV5-1 | - | CASSLDPTLPLHF | TGCGCCAGCAGCTTAGACCCTACTTTACCCCTCCACTTT
- | TRBJ1-3 | TRBV5-1 | - | CASSPDSSGNTIYF | TGCGCCAGCAGCCCGGACAGCTCTGGAAACACCATATATTTT
once | TRBJ1-2 | TRBV6-5 | - | CASSWTGTAYGYTF | TGTGCCAGCAGTTGGACCGGGACTGCCTATGGCTACACCTTC
- | TRBJ2-3 | TRBV5-1 | - | CASSFTGDYTDTQYF | TGCGCCAGCAGCTTCACAGGGGACTATACAGATACGCAGTATTTT
- | TRBJ2-7 | TRBV9 | TRBD1 | CASSAGQGRRDEQYF | TGTGCCAGCAGCGCCGGACAGGGACGACGGGACGAGCAGTACTTC
- | TRBJ2-1 | TRBV6-5 | - | CASRALTLVRNEQFF | TGTGCCAGCAGGGCTCTAACGTTGGTTCGCAATGAGCAGTTCTTC
- | TRBJ2-7 | TRBV14 | TRBD2 | CASSQAIQRGARYEQYF | TGTGCCAGCAGCCAAGCGATTCAGCGGGGGGCCCGTTACGAGCAGTACTTC
- | TRBJ1-2 | TRBV18 | - | CASRIGTRSYGYTF | TGTGCCAGCCGGATCGGCACCCGCAGCTATGGCTACACCTTC
- | TRBJ2-1 | TRBV9 | - | CASSQTGPLYNEQFF | TGTGCCAGCAGCCAAACAGGGCCCCTCTACAATGAGCAGTTCTTC
few | TRBJ2-3 | TRBV5-4 | - | CASSTRRVKGENTQYF | TGTGCCAGCAGCACACGCCGAGTGAAGGGGGAGAATACGCAGTATTTT
- | TRBJ1-6 | TRBV6-5 | - | CASSYLGYNSPLHF | TGTGCCAGCAGTTATCTGGGGTATAATTCACCCCTCCACTTT
- | TRBJ1-4 | TRBV27 | - | CASSLRYRDNEKLFF | TGTGCCAGCAGTTTAAGGTACAGGGATAATGAAAAACTGTTTTTT
- | TRBJ2-7 | TRBV6-5 | - | CASSLQAAPSDEQYF | TGTGCCAGCAGCCTTCAGGCAGCACCCTCCGACGAGCAGTACTTC
- | TRBJ2-3 | TRBV7-6 | - | CASSLASPAIGTDTQYF | TGTGCCAGCAGCTTAGCCTCCCCGGCGATTGGCACAGATACGCAGTATTTT
- | TRBJ2-7 | TRBV19 | - | CASSPRLDTAWEQYF | TGTGCCAGTAGCCCCCGATTGGACACCGCCTGGGAGCAGTACTTC
- | TRBJ2-7 | TRBV5-4 | TRBD2 | CASSLAGGGNYEQYF | TGTGCCAGCAGTCTGGCAGGCGGGGGGAACTACGAGCAGTACTTC
- | TRBJ2-3 | TRBV18 | TRBD1 | CASSPLGQGGWVSTDTQYF | TGTGCCAGCTCACCACTTGGACAGGGCGGTTGGGTTAGCACAGATACGCAGTATTTT
- | TRBJ2-2 | TRBV5-5 | - | CASSFLLAGELFF | TGTGCCAGCAGCTTCCTCCTGGCCGGGGAGCTGTTTTTT